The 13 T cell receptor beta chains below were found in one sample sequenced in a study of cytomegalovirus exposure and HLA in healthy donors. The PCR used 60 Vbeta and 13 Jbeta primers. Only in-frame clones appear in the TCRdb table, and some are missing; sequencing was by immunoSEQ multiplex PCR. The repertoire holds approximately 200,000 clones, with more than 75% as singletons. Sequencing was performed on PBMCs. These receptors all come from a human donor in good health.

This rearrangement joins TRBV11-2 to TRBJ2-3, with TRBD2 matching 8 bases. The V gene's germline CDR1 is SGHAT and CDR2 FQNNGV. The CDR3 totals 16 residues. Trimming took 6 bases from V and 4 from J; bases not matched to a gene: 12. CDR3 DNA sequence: TGTGCCAGCAGATTCGGAAAAGCGGGAGTAGCAGATACGCAGTATTTT. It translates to CASRFGKAGVADTQYF.

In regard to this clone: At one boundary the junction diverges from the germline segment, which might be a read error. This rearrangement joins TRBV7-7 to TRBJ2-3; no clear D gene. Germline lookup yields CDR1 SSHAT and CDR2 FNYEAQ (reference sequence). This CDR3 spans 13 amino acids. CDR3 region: CASSSAFTDTQYF. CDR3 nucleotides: TGTGCTAGCAGCTCAGCCTTCACAGATACGCAGTATTTT.

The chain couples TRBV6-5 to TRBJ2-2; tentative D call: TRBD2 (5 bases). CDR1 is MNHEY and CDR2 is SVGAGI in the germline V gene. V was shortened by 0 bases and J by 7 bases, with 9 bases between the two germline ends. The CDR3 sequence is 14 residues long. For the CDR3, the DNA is TGTGCCAGCAGTTACTCCGGACTTCGCGGGGAGCTGTTTTTT. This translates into CASSYSGLRGELFF.

CDR3 nucleotides: TGCGCCAGCAGAGATCCGGGACTAGCGATCTACGAGCAGTACTTC. Translation: CASRDPGLAIYEQYF. The chain is built from TRBV5-1 and TRBJ2-7, with 10 bases matching TRBD2. The CDR3 spans 15 residues. With V trimmed by 5 bases and J by 3 bases, 8 bases remained unmatched. The germline V gene encodes CDR1 SGHRS and CDR2 YFSETQ.

In DNA form, the CDR3 reads TGTGCCAGCAGTCGTTACAGGGGGGGTCAGCCCCAGCATTTT. It encodes CASSRYRGGQPQHF. This chain uses TRBV27 with TRBJ1-5, with TRBD1 matching 8 bases. Germline V lookup: CDR1 MNHEY, CDR2 SMNVEV (reference sequence). J lost 6 bases, V lost 5 bases, and 6 bases had no gene match. The CDR3 consists of 14 residues.

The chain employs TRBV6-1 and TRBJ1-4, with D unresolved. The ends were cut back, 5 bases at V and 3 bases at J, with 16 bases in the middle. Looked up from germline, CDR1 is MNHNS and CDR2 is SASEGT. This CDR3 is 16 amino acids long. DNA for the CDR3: TGTGCCAGCAGTAAAGAATACAGTCGGCCTAATGAAAAACTGTTTTTT. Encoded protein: CASSKEYSRPNEKLFF.

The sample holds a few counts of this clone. The CDR3 nucleotides are TGTGCCAGCAGTGACTCGGCTAGCGGTTCCTACAATGAGCAGTTCTTC. This codes for CASSDSASGSYNEQFF. V is TRBV6-4 and J is TRBJ2-1; TRBD2 agrees at 7 bases. CDR3 size: 16 residues. Per the germline V gene, CDR1 is MRHNA and CDR2 is SNTAGT. The V and J ends lost 0 bases and 1 base, in that order; junction bases with no gene match: 3.

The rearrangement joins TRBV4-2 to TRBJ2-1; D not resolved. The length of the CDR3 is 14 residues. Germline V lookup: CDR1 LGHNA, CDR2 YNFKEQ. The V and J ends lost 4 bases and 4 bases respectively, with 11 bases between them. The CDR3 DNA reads TGTGCCAGCAGCCGGGCAGCCGATTACAATGAGCAGTTCTTC. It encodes CASSRAADYNEQFF.

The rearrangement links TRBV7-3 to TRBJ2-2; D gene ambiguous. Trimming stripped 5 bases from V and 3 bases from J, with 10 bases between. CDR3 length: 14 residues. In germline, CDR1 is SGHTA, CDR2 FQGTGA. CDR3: CASSPSTDTGELFF. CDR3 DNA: TGTGCCAGCAGCCCCTCTACCGACACCGGGGAGCTGTTTTTT.

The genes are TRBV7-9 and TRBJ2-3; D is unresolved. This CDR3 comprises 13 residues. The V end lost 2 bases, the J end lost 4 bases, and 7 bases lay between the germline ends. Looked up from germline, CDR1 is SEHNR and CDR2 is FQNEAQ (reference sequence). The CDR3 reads CASSLWSADTQYF. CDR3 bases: TGTGCCAGCAGCTTATGGTCGGCAGATACGCAGTATTTT.

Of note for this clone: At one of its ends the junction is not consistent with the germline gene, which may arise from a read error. Here the CDR3 reads CASSLAGGRATETQYF. The CDR3 region has the DNA TGTGCCAGCAGCCTAGCCGGCGGGAGGGCCACGGAGACCCAGTACTTC. The chain recombines TRBV7-9 with TRBJ2-5; 9 positions agree with TRBD2. CDR1 and CDR2 (germline): SEHNR, FQNEAQ (reference sequence). CDR3 length: 16 residues.

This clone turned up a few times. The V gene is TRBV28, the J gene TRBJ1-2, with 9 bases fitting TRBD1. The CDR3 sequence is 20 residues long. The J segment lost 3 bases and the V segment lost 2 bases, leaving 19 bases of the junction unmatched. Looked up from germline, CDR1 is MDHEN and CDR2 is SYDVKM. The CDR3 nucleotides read TGTGCCAGCAGTTTAATTTCTTTGTTCGGGACAGGGCATCTGGACTATGGCTACACCTTC. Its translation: CASSLISLFGTGHLDYGYTF.

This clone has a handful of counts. The chain's CDR3 is CAWGGMNTEAFF. Written as DNA, the CDR3 is TGTGCCTGGGGGGGGATGAACACTGAAGCTTTCTTT. J is TRBJ1-1 and V is TRBV30, with D perhaps TRBD1 (5 bases). With 5 bases removed from V and 0 bases from J, the gap between germline ends came to 7 bases. CDR1 is GTSNPN and CDR2 is SVGIG in the germline V gene (reference sequence). The CDR3 covers 12 residues.